The 18 T cell receptor beta chains presented below share a single source sample, sequenced in a study of T cells in Graves' hyperthyroidism and ophthalmopathy. RNA transcripts yielded amplified TCR beta CDR3 regions. Researchers ran a first-round RT-PCR on the TCR CDR3 using the HTBI primer set. TCRdb re-analysed the multiplex PCR reads in MiXCR, keeping a single row per CDR3 protein. In the table there are 550,000 to 800,000 distinct CDR3 sequences, about a sixth of which are singletons. Sequences were obtained from blood. These receptors were taken from a man between 18 and 29 years old with Graves' hyperthyroidism.

In DNA form, the CDR3 reads TGTGCCACCAGTGATTTGGCTAGCGGGAGAAGGGATGAGCAGTTCTTC. Translated, it gives CATSDLASGRRDEQFF. The rearrangement uses TRBV24-1 and TRBJ2-1, with 10 nucleotides matching TRBD2. Germline CDR1 reads KGHDR; CDR2 reads SFDVKD. J gave up 8 bases and V 0 bases, and 6 bases lay outside the gene matches. This CDR3 is built from 16 residues.

This clonotype was seen a few times. This rearrangement joins TRBV15 to TRBJ1-4; 8 bases agree with TRBD1. From germline, CDR1 is LNHNV and CDR2 YYDKDF (reference sequence). Trimming removed 4 bases from V and 13 bases from J; junction bases left unmatched: 5. The CDR3 loop spans 12 amino acids. This CDR3 is CATSNDGTGLFF. The CDR3 nucleotides are TGTGCCACCAGCAATGACGGGACAGGACTGTTTTTT.

This clonotype was seen repeatedly, ten times or more. The chain is built from TRBV7-9 and TRBJ1-1; D is unclear. This CDR3 has 12 residues. Trimming took 6 bases from V and 1 from J, leaving 6 bases between them. Germline V gene lookup returns CDR1 SEHNR and CDR2 FQNEAQ (reference sequence). The DNA for the CDR3 is TGTGCCAGCAGGGGAAGGAACACTGAAGCTTTCTTT. It yields the protein CASRGRNTEAFF. Supplemented by reference TRBV7-9 and TRBJ1-1, the full variable domain reads DTGVSQNPRHKITKRGQNVTFRCDPISEHNRLYWYRQTLGQGPEFLTYFQNEAQLEKSRLLSDRFSAERPKGSFSTLEIQRTEQGDSAMYLCASRGRNTEAFFGQGTRLTVV.

This clonotype was counted only a few times. The chain recombines TRBV18 with TRBJ2-1, with 7 bases identical to TRBD2. The junction had 10 bases not matched to a gene; V was cut back by 3 bases and J by 8 bases. Looked up from germline, CDR1 is KGHSH and CDR2 is LQKENI. This CDR3 contains 15 residues. The CDR3 region has the DNA TGTGCCAGCTCACCTACCCTAGCGGAAGCCGATGAGCAGTTCTTC. Translation: CASSPTLAEADEQFF.

This clonotype was seen a handful of times. The V call is TRBV20-1, the J call TRBJ2-7; D uncertain. The CDR3 is made up of 11 amino acids. Germline V CDR1 and CDR2: DFQATT, SNEGSKA (reference sequence). Trimming took 7 bases from V and 2 from J, leaving 9 bases between them. CDR3 sequence: CSGMLTYEQYF. The CDR3 DNA follows: TGCAGTGGTATGTTAACCTACGAGCAGTACTTC.

The V gene is TRBV7-9, the J gene TRBJ1-4; D is unresolved. This CDR3 is built from 14 residues. CDR1 SEHNR and CDR2 FQNEAQ come from the germline V gene (reference sequence). V lost 0 bases and J 3 bases, leaving 5 bases between the germline ends. CDR3 DNA: TGTGCCAGCAGCTTAGCAGGGTCTAATGAAAAACTGTTTTTT. It translates to CASSLAGSNEKLFF.

This clonotype was seen a handful of times. The chain is built from TRBV12-3 or TRBV12-4 and TRBJ2-5; 13 bases are a match to TRBD2. The CDR3 totals 16 residues. J lost 4 bases, V lost 5 bases, and 7 bases had no gene match. The CDR3 spells CASSPIGLAGVETQYF. In DNA form, the CDR3 reads TGTGCCAGCAGTCCTATTGGACTAGCGGGAGTAGAGACCCAGTACTTC.

This clonotype was observed a few times. The chain is built from TRBV5-4 and TRBJ2-5, with 7 nucleotides matching TRBD2. Germline CDR1 SGHNT, CDR2 YYREEE (reference sequence). This CDR3 comprises 14 residues. V shed 5 bases and J 0 bases; nucleotides not matched to a gene: 4. The chain's CDR3 is CASRGGGNQETQYF. The DNA of the CDR3 is TGTGCCAGCAGGGGGGGGGGAAACCAAGAGACCCAGTACTTC.

This clonotype occurred many times. The V call is TRBV20-1, the J call TRBJ2-7; 9 bases fit TRBD1. The CDR3 extends over 13 amino acids. Germline V gene lookup returns CDR1 DFQATT and CDR2 SNEGSKA (reference sequence). Trimming at V came to 6 bases and at J to 4 bases, leaving 7 bases not matched to a gene. The CDR3 sequence: CSATRQGVYEQYF. The CDR3 DNA follows: TGCAGTGCAACGAGACAGGGGGTTTACGAGCAGTACTTC.

This clonotype has only a few counts. The chain uses TRBV10-3 and TRBJ2-1; TRBD2 might be the D (5 bases). CDR1 and CDR2 (germline): ENHRY, SYGVKD. V dropped 0 bases and J dropped 5 bases, with 17 bases sitting between them. This CDR3 spans 17 amino acids. The DNA of the CDR3 is TGTGCCATCAGTGAGTCGAAGTCTGCGGGCACCAACAATGAGCAGTTCTTC. Protein sequence: CAISESKSAGTNNEQFF.

At least ten counts were recorded for this clonotype. The genes are TRBV18 and TRBJ2-7, with D possibly being TRBD1 (6 bases). V was clipped by 0 bases and J by 5 bases, with 11 bases between them. The CDR3 is 14 amino acids. CDR1 and CDR2 (germline): KGHSH, LQKENI. CDR3: CASSPPNQGHEQYF. In nucleotides, the CDR3 is TGTGCCAGCTCACCACCAAATCAGGGGCACGAGCAGTACTTC.

This chain connects TRBV29-1 to TRBJ2-3; possibly TRBD1 or TRBD2 for D (5 bases each). V lost 6 bases, J lost 5 bases, and 12 bases lay in between. Per germline, CDR1 SQVTM and CDR2 ANQGSEA. This CDR3 region has 12 residues. The DNA of the CDR3 is TGCAGCGTCGTTCATGGGGGAGATACGCAGTATTTT. It codes for CSVVHGGDTQYF.

This clonotype was counted only a few times. The chain has TRBV7-2 and TRBJ1-4; D possibly corresponds to TRBD1 (5 bases). Trimming left V 6 bases short and J 5 bases short, with 10 bases between. The CDR3 spans 13 residues. Germline V gene sequence: CDR1 SGHTA, CDR2 FQGNSA. The CDR3 loop is CASRRGLNEKLFF. The DNA for the CDR3 is TGTGCCAGCAGGAGGGGTTTAAATGAAAAACTGTTTTTT.

This clonotype has a handful of counts. This rearrangement joins TRBV29-1 to TRBJ2-2; D gene unclear. V dropped 8 bases and J dropped 6 bases, with 10 bases sitting between them. This CDR3 region has 11 residues. Germline lookup yields CDR1 SQVTM and CDR2 ANQGSEA. The CDR3 here is CSIGRAGELFF. In DNA form, the CDR3 reads TGCAGCATCGGAAGGGCCGGGGAGCTGTTTTTT.

This chain links TRBV7-9 with TRBJ2-2; D is ambiguous. Looked up from germline, CDR1 is SEHNR and CDR2 is FQNEAQ (reference sequence). The CDR3 runs 11 residues. The germline V and J ends were trimmed by 5 bases and 13 bases, with 11 bases remaining between them. The CDR3 is CASSPELGLFF. The DNA for the CDR3 is TGTGCCAGCAGCCCAGAACTCGGGCTGTTTTTT.

This clonotype was counted only a few times. The chain links TRBV7-9 to TRBJ2-2; perhaps TRBD1 as D (6 bases). The V and J ends lost 3 bases and 4 bases respectively, with 12 bases between them. Looked up from germline, CDR1 is SEHNR and CDR2 is FQNEAQ (reference sequence). This CDR3 region has 15 residues. The CDR3 nucleotides read TGTGCCAGCAGCTTGCTCGGGACACCCACCGGGGAGCTGTTTTTT. This translates into CASSLLGTPTGELFF.

This clonotype has just one count. The chain employs TRBV7-9 and TRBJ2-3; D is unresolved. V lost 5 bases and J 6 bases, leaving 9 bases between the germline ends. Germline V gives CDR1 SEHNR, CDR2 FQNEAQ (reference sequence). The CDR3 has 12 amino acids. The CDR3 sequence: CASSRTIDTQYF. DNA of the CDR3: TGTGCCAGCAGCCGCACTATTGATACGCAGTATTTT.

This clonotype was seen many times. This chain connects TRBV28 to TRBJ1-1; D unresolved. The CDR3 is 16 amino acids. Trimming left V 6 bases short and J 1 base short, with 18 bases between. Germline assignment: CDR1 MDHEN and CDR2 SYDVKM. Here the CDR3 DNA reads TGTGCCAGCAGGGGTCGGGCAGCTAGGGCGAACACTGAAGCTTTCTTT. It is translated as CASRGRAARANTEAFF.